The 5 T cell receptor beta chains below were found in one sample sequenced in a study of memory CD4+ T cells and cytomegalovirus serostatus. Single viable CD3+CD4+CD8-CD45RO+ cells were sorted as the memory CD4+ T cells. Sequencing used immunoSEQ multiplex PCR; TCRdb keeps in-frame clones, though not all of them. The sample consists of approximately 46,000 clones, roughly three quarters of them appearing once. The sample was memory CD4+ T cells from blood. Every receptor here comes from an adult in good health and CMV-seronegative.

The V call is TRBV9, the J call TRBJ2-7, with D perhaps matching TRBD1 (8 bases). The V end was cut by 4 bases, the J end by 7 bases, with 15 bases between. This CDR3 comprises 13 residues. Germline loops: CDR1 SGDLS, CDR2 YYNGEE. The CDR3: CASSQQGGVEQYF. In DNA form, the CDR3 reads TGTGCCAGCAGCCAACAGGGGGGGGTAGAGCAGTACTTC.

CDR3 region: CASSLGRTGITEAFF. In nucleotides, the CDR3 is TGTGCCAGCAGCTTAGGTCGGACTGGGATCACTGAAGCTTTCTTT. The rearrangement links TRBV7-8 to TRBJ1-1; D not resolved. This CDR3 comprises 15 residues. V was trimmed by 1 base and J by 4 bases, leaving 13 bases between them. In germline, CDR1 is SGHVS, CDR2 FQNEAQ.

The chain joins TRBV29-1 to TRBJ2-1; a possible D gene is TRBD1 (6 bases). The CDR3 totals 12 residues. The V end lost 8 bases, the J end lost 4 bases, and 12 bases lay between the germline ends. Germline V gene sequence: CDR1 SQVTM, CDR2 ANQGSEA. CDR3 loop: CSSVRGYNEQFF. CDR3 nucleotides: TGCAGCTCCGTGAGGGGGTACAATGAGCAGTTCTTC.

The rearrangement joins TRBV12-5 to TRBJ1-5; no clear D gene. Germline CDR1 LGHNT, CDR2 FRNRAP. The CDR3 is 12 amino acids. V was pared by 9 bases and J by 5 bases, with 11 bases between. The CDR3 DNA follows: TGTGCTAGCGAAGGACTCGATCAGCCCCAGCATTTT. Residues: CASEGLDQPQHF.

The rearrangement links TRBV6-6 to TRBJ1-2; D gene unclear. V shed 0 bases and J shed 7 bases, with 9 bases lying between them. The CDR3 is 13 residues long. Germline CDR1 is MNHNY and CDR2 is SVGAGI (reference sequence). In nucleotides, the CDR3 is TGTGCCAGCAGTTACTCAACCGCAAGTGGCTACACCTTC. This codes for CASSYSTASGYTF.